This passage covers 11 T cell receptor beta chains from one sample sequenced in a study of shared clonotypes between healthy human individuals. TCRdb's table, derived via immunoSEQ multiplex PCR, lists solely in-frame clones and lacks some. The sample comprises hundreds of thousands of clones, approximately 75% of which are singletons, and under 2% rests with the top ten. Sequencing used memory CD4+ T cells sorted from blood. This sample's subset: CD45RA-negative fraction. These receptors all stem from a woman under 40 in good health.

The chain carries TRBV6-1 and TRBJ2-2; TRBD1 aligns across 7 bases. Looked up from germline, CDR1 is MNHNS and CDR2 is SASEGT. V shed 8 bases and J 5 bases; nucleotides not matched to a gene: 5. CDR3 length: 13 amino acids. CDR3 in amino acids: CASGTVRTGELFF. The CDR3 DNA is TGTGCCAGCGGGACAGTTCGGACCGGGGAGCTGTTTTTT.

This clone has just one count. The rearrangement joins TRBV5-5 to TRBJ2-7, with 9 bases lining up with TRBD1. Trimming cost V 3 bases and J 6 bases; bases outside gene matches: 13. CDR1 SGHKS and CDR2 YYEKEE come from the germline V gene (reference sequence). The CDR3 runs to 16 residues. CDR3 residues: CASSSHMGQGATEQYF. The CDR3 DNA reads TGTGCCAGCAGCTCCCATATGGGACAGGGCGCGACCGAGCAGTACTTC.

This clone has more than one count but fewer than ten. The chain uses TRBV5-5 and TRBJ1-1, with no clear D. The ends were cut back, 1 base at V and 3 bases at J, with 13 bases in the middle. Germline CDR1 and CDR2: SGHKS and YYEKEE (reference sequence). This CDR3 is 15 amino acids long. The CDR3 region has the DNA TGTGCCAGCAGCTTGTCCCTACTGCGGGACACTGAAGCTTTCTTT. This gives the protein CASSLSLLRDTEAFF.

The J gene is TRBJ1-1, the V gene TRBV19; D is ambiguous. From germline, CDR1 is LNHDA and CDR2 SQIVND (reference sequence). The CDR3 has 13 residues. Trimming shortened V by 5 bases and J by 0 bases, and 7 bases separated the two germline ends. The CDR3 bases are TGTGCCAGTAGTCGTCGTATGAACACTGAAGCTTTCTTT. Residues: CASSRRMNTEAFF. The full variable domain, rest sourced from reference TRBV19 and TRBJ1-1, is DGGITQSPKYLFRKEGQNVTLSCEQNLNHDAMYWYRQDPGQGLRLIYYSQIVNDFQKGDIAEGYSVSREKKESFPLTVTSAQKNPTAFYLCASSRRMNTEAFFGQGTRLTVV.

The V and J genes are TRBV5-1 and TRBJ1-3; maybe TRBD1 (6 bases). V lost 7 bases and J 0 bases, leaving 8 bases between the germline ends. CDR3 length: 13 residues. The germline gives CDR1 SGHRS, CDR2 YFSETQ. CDR3 amino acids: CASRDNSGNTIYF. The CDR3 nucleotides are TGCGCCAGCCGGGACAACTCTGGAAACACCATATATTTT.

The chain recombines TRBV5-1 with TRBJ1-4, with TRBD1 as a possible D gene (6 bases). From germline, CDR1 is SGHRS and CDR2 YFSETQ. The CDR3 consists of 13 residues. Trimming stripped 6 bases from V and 3 bases from J, with 9 bases between. The CDR3 sequence: CASTQGANEKLFF. The CDR3 coding sequence is TGCGCCAGCACACAGGGCGCTAATGAAAAACTGTTTTTT.

The chain recombines TRBV4-1 with TRBJ1-2; 11 positions agree with TRBD1. With V trimmed by 2 bases and J by 4 bases, 6 bases remained unmatched. The CDR3 covers 16 residues. The germline V gene has CDR1 MGHRA and CDR2 YSYEKL. The CDR3 region is CASSQLQGQGVYGYTF. In DNA, the CDR3 is TGCGCCAGCAGCCAACTCCAGGGACAGGGGGTCTATGGCTACACCTTC.

The chain combines TRBV11-2 with TRBJ2-7, with D perhaps given as TRBD1 or TRBD2 (5 bases each). The germline V gene encodes CDR1 SGHAT and CDR2 FQNNGV. CDR3 size: 13 residues. V lost 6 bases to trimming and J lost 5 bases, with 14 bases between them. The CDR3 protein is CASSFTGAHEQYF. DNA for the CDR3: TGTGCCAGCAGTTTCACCGGGGCCCACGAGCAGTACTTC.

V and J are TRBV2 and TRBJ2-3, with TRBD2 as a possible D gene (5 bases). V was pared by 4 bases and J by 2 bases, with 16 bases between. The length of the CDR3 is 16 residues. Germline CDR1 and CDR2: SNHLY and FYNNEI. The CDR3 DNA reads as TGTGCCAGCAGTGCCCCGAGGGCGCCGTACACAGATACGCAGTATTTT. The encoded protein is CASSAPRAPYTDTQYF.

This clone was observed a handful of times. The V gene is TRBV30, the J gene TRBJ2-7; D unclear. The germline V and J ends were trimmed by 1 base and 0 bases, with 13 bases remaining between them. The length of the CDR3 is 15 residues. Per germline, CDR1 GTSNPN and CDR2 SVGIG (reference sequence). CDR3 protein: CAWSGSARSSYEQYF. Here the CDR3 DNA reads TGTGCCTGGAGTGGTTCAGCCAGGAGCTCCTACGAGCAGTACTTC.

As regards this clone: The identical CDR3 is also encoded by other nucleotide sequences in the sample. This chain connects TRBV5-1 to TRBJ2-7; 9 bases agree with TRBD1. Germline trimming cut 0 bases from V and 7 bases from J; bases unmatched to any gene: 8. Germline-derived CDR1 and CDR2 are SGHRS and YFSETQ. CDR3 length equals 15 residues. Here the CDR3 reads CASSLGDRDSGEQYF. CDR3 nucleotide sequence: TGCGCCAGCAGCTTGGGGGACAGGGATTCGGGTGAGCAGTACTTC.